This T cell receptor beta chain was identified in a study of T-cell reconstitution after alpha-beta-depleted transplantation in children. J was trimmed by 2 bases and V by 2 bases; bases with no gene match: 4. Per germline, CDR1 MNHEY and CDR2 SMNVEV (reference sequence). The CDR3 has 15 residues. TCRbeta library preparation incorporated unique molecular identifiers. TCRdb fed the PCR reads into MiXCR, producing one record per CDR3 protein. The sample lists 450,000 to 600,000 distinct CDR3 sequences, more than 9% occurring once. The TCR sequence derives from a child aged 2 to 10 with inherited bone marrow failure, due to receive a stem cell transplant. The material was PBMCs, obtained before TCRalphabeta/CD19-depleted stem cell transplant. The chain recombines TRBV27 with TRBJ2-7; 9 positions match TRBD2. CDR3 in amino acids: CASSLTSGYAYEQYF. CDR3 coding DNA: TGTGCCAGCAGTTTAACTAGCGGGTATGCCTACGAGCAGTACTTC.